The 20 T cell receptor beta chains in this list originate from one sample, sequenced in a study of T cell responses to AZD1222 COVID-19 vaccine (dated by TCRdb to the early 2020s). Per the publication, the time point label means: baseline before first vaccination. The library was obtained by the immunoSEQ multiplex PCR assay. TCRdb took this table from immuneACCESS and kept in-frame rearrangements with V and J called. Such tables lack part of the clones; where checked against another copy, unresolved V genes explain under half of the gap, and the rest is unexplained. This sample comprises roughly 100,000 clones, over 80% of them detected only once. The ten largest clones capture about 5% of the sample. Source: peripheral blood, taken on day 0 of AZD1222 vaccination. These receptors originate from an adult in good health.

This clone came up a few times. DNA of the CDR3: TGCGCCAGCAGCCCGATGAGCGGGGGGGCGATCGGGACCCAGTACTTC. Its translation is CASSPMSGGAIGTQYF. The V gene is TRBV5-1, the J gene TRBJ2-5; TRBD2 matches at 10 bases. With V trimmed by 4 bases and J by 7 bases, 13 bases remained unmatched. CDR1 is SGHRS and CDR2 is YFSETQ in the germline V gene. The CDR3 consists of 16 residues.

This chain links TRBV5-1 with TRBJ2-7; D assignment may be TRBD1 or TRBD2 (5 bases each). The CDR3 has 16 residues. CDR1 and CDR2 from the germline V gene are SGHRS and YFSETQ. V lost 4 bases and J 3 bases, leaving 20 bases between the germline ends. The CDR3 loop reads CASSTHRDPNLYEQYF. Written as DNA, the CDR3 is TGCGCCAGCAGCACACACCGGGACCCCAATCTCTACGAGCAGTACTTC.

The DNA for the CDR3 is TGTGCCAGCAGCTGGCAGGGAGTAGGGACTGAAGCTTTCTTT. This sequence encodes CASSWQGVGTEAFF. The gene calls are TRBV11-2 and TRBJ1-1; perhaps TRBD1 as D (5 bases). Germline CDR1 reads SGHAT; CDR2 reads FQNNGV. This CDR3 is built from 14 residues. V was shortened by 4 bases and J by 5 bases, with 14 bases between the two germline ends.

This clone has a handful of counts. V usage is TRBV4-3 and J usage is TRBJ2-1; 8 bases align to TRBD2. The CDR3 totals 17 residues. V shed 0 bases, J shed 4 bases, and the junction held 8 bases outside the gene matches. Germline V gene lookup returns CDR1 LGHNA and CDR2 YSLEER. The CDR3 spells CASSQDLGTRGYNEQFF. Written as DNA, the CDR3 is TGCGCCAGCAGCCAAGATCTCGGGACTAGAGGTTACAATGAGCAGTTCTTC.

The V call is TRBV7-9, the J call TRBJ2-1; 12 nucleotides agree with TRBD1. V lost 6 bases, J lost 7 bases, and 10 bases stayed unmatched. CDR1 and CDR2 (germline): SEHNR, FQNEAQ (reference sequence). The CDR3 totals 16 residues. This CDR3 is CASSYLPGQGANEQFF. The CDR3 nucleotides read TGTGCCAGCAGTTACCTTCCGGGACAGGGGGCGAATGAGCAGTTCTTC.

The sample holds a few counts of this clone. The V gene is TRBV18, the J gene TRBJ1-2; D gene uncertain. The germline CDR1 and CDR2 sequences are KGHSH and LQKENI. CDR3 length: 16 amino acids. Trimming cost V 3 bases and J 1 base, with 15 bases left between them. CDR3 sequence: CASSPTRGDNNYGYTF. The CDR3 nucleotides read TGTGCCAGCTCACCGACACGAGGAGACAATAACTATGGCTACACCTTC.

This chain joins TRBV12-5 and TRBJ1-2; D may be TRBD1 (6 bases). The ends were cut back, 3 bases at V and 4 bases at J, with 12 bases in the middle. This CDR3 contains 14 residues. Germline V lookup: CDR1 LGHNT, CDR2 FRNRAP. The CDR3 sequence: CASGFGRGGYGYTF. DNA of the CDR3: TGTGCTAGTGGTTTCGGCAGGGGAGGCTATGGCTACACCTTC.

This chain joins TRBV7-2 and TRBJ1-5, with D possibly matching TRBD1 (5 bases). The CDR3 runs to 14 residues. Germline V lookup: CDR1 SGHTA, CDR2 FQGNSA. Trimming left V 0 bases short and J 7 bases short, with 10 bases between. The CDR3 here is CASSLAYRNQPQHF. In DNA, the CDR3 is TGTGCCAGCAGCTTAGCCTACAGGAACCAGCCCCAGCATTTT.

This clone was seen a single time. This chain links TRBV11-1 with TRBJ1-2; no definite D call. This CDR3 region has 14 residues. Trimming stripped 4 bases from V and 2 bases from J, with 11 bases between. CDR1 and CDR2 from the germline V gene are SGHAT and FQDESV (reference sequence). CDR3 nucleotides: TGTGCCAGCAGCTCGGCGGCAATAAACTATGGCTACACCTTC. This translates into CASSSAAINYGYTF.

This clone ranks as medium-sized. This chain uses TRBV29-1 with TRBJ2-1; 8 bases align to TRBD2. CDR3 length: 13 residues. Germline V lookup: CDR1 SQVTM, CDR2 ANQGSEA. Germline trimming cut 6 bases from V and 0 bases from J; bases unmatched to any gene: 1. CDR3 amino acids: CSVRGGSYNEQFF. In DNA form, the CDR3 reads TGCAGCGTCCGGGGGGGCTCCTACAATGAGCAGTTCTTC.

The chain couples TRBV5-4 to TRBJ2-1; D may be TRBD1 (6 bases). The CDR3 length is 16 residues. The germline gives CDR1 SGHNT, CDR2 YYREEE (reference sequence). Deletions cut 0 bases from V and 4 bases from J, with 14 bases between. The CDR3 DNA reads as TGTGCCAGCAGCTTGGAGAGTAGCAGGGGTTACAATGAGCAGTTCTTC. It yields the protein CASSLESSRGYNEQFF.

This chain uses TRBV5-5 with TRBJ2-7, with D tentatively TRBD1 (5 bases). Germline V CDR1 and CDR2: SGHKS, YYEKEE (reference sequence). V was clipped by 4 bases and J by 9 bases, with 17 bases between them. The CDR3 is made up of 13 amino acids. CDR3 sequence (DNA): TGTGCCAGCAGCCCCATAGGGGCAGGTGGGCAGTACTTC. Translating it yields CASSPIGAGGQYF.

The V gene is TRBV6-4, the J gene TRBJ1-1; D unclear. V shed 4 bases and J shed 0 bases, with 3 bases lying between them. Germline CDR1 is MRHNA and CDR2 is SNTAGT. The CDR3 is made up of 12 amino acids. CDR3 protein: CASSALNTEAFF. The CDR3 DNA is TGTGCCAGCAGTGCGCTGAACACTGAAGCTTTCTTT.

This clone is a singleton in its sample. This sequence joins TRBV19 and TRBJ1-2; D ambiguous. This CDR3 spans 13 amino acids. The V and J ends lost 7 bases and 1 base respectively, with 10 bases between them. The germline V gene has CDR1 LNHDA and CDR2 SQIVND (reference sequence). This CDR3 is CASTQGGNYGYTF. In DNA, the CDR3 is TGTGCCAGTACCCAAGGCGGTAACTATGGCTACACCTTC.

V gene TRBV12-3 or TRBV12-4 combines with J gene TRBJ1-2, with 8 bases fitting TRBD1. There are 12 residues in the CDR3. The trim removed 7 bases at V and 10 bases at J, leaving 8 bases unmatched. DNA of the CDR3: TGTGCCAGCACTCGGGACAGGACTCTCTACACCTTC. Translating gives CASTRDRTLYTF.

This clone was seen just once. The gene calls are TRBV7-8 and TRBJ1-2, with D perhaps matching TRBD1 (6 bases). V was shortened by 7 bases and J by 5 bases, with 14 bases between the two germline ends. The CDR3 extends over 13 amino acids. Per the germline V gene, CDR1 is SGHVS and CDR2 is FQNEAQ. The CDR3 DNA sequence: TGTGCCAGCACAGACAGGCCCGGTTATGGCTACACCTTC. Its protein product is CASTDRPGYGYTF. Drawing the rest from reference TRBV7-8 and TRBJ1-2, the complete variable domain is GAGVSQSPRYKVAKRGQDVALRCDPISGHVSLFWYQQALGQGPEFLTYFQNEAQLDKSGLPSDRFFAERPEGSVSTLKIQRTQQEDSAVYLCASTDRPGYGYTFGSGTRLTVV.

Of note for this clone: The sample contains more than one DNA sequence encoding this CDR3. The chain links TRBV5-6 to TRBJ1-2; TRBD1 aligns across 12 bases. Germline V gene data show CDR1 as SGHDT and CDR2 as YYEEEE. The CDR3 runs to 16 residues. V was clipped by 8 bases and J by 6 bases; unmatched bases: 14. The CDR3 bases are TGTGCCAGTAGCCCGTGGCGGGGACAGGGGGCGCATGGCTACACCTTC. This codes for CASSPWRGQGAHGYTF.

The chain uses TRBV19 and TRBJ1-5; 10 positions match TRBD1. This CDR3 comprises 16 residues. V lost 3 bases, J lost 6 bases, and 8 bases stayed unmatched. Germline-derived CDR1 and CDR2 are LNHDA and SQIVND (reference sequence). The CDR3 bases are TGTGCCAGTAGTATCCGCGGGACAGGGGAGGGTCAGCCCCAGCATTTT. This encodes CASSIRGTGEGQPQHF. Together with reference TRBV19 and TRBJ1-5, the CDR3 gives the full variable domain: DGGITQSPKYLFRKEGQNVTLSCEQNLNHDAMYWYRQDPGQGLRLIYYSQIVNDFQKGDIAEGYSVSREKKESFPLTVTSAQKNPTAFYLCASSIRGTGEGQPQHFGDGTRLSIL.

For the CDR3, the DNA is TGTGCCAGCAGCTTAGTCGGGTCAGTCCTTAATGAAAAACTGTTTTTT. Its translation: CASSLVGSVLNEKLFF. The rearrangement uses TRBV11-2 and TRBJ1-4; D gene ambiguous. From germline, CDR1 is SGHAT and CDR2 FQNNGV. The V end lost 1 base, the J end lost 4 bases, and 13 bases lay between the germline ends. The CDR3 sequence is 16 residues long.

The chain carries TRBV5-8 and TRBJ2-7, with TRBD1 matching over 7 bases. The V gene's germline CDR1 is SGHTS and CDR2 YDEGEE. The CDR3 runs 13 residues. J gave up 2 bases and V 3 bases, and 2 bases lay outside the gene matches. In DNA, the CDR3 is TGTGCCAGCAGCTGGGGGACAGCCTACGAGCAGTACTTC. Amino acids: CASSWGTAYEQYF.